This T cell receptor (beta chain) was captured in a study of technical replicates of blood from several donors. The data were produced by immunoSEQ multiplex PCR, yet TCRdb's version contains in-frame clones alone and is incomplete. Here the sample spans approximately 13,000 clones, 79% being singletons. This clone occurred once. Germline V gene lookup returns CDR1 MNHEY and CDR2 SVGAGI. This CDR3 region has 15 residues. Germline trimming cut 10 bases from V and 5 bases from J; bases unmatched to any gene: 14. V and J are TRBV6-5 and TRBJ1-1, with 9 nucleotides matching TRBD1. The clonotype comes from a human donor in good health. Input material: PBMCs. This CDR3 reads CATRTGGTGGTEAFF. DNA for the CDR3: TGTGCCACCAGAACAGGGGGCACGGGGGGTACTGAAGCTTTCTTT.